The T cell receptor (beta chain) described here comes from a study of cytomegalovirus exposure and HLA in healthy donors. Study summary: Later, an analysis reported that the 130 or so validation repertoires had used the same platform as the approximately 720 first-cohort repertoires.

As for this clone: The antigen remains undetermined.

A 120-subject validation cohort, separate from the approximately 690-subject first cohort, supplied the donors. Assay: immunoSEQ multiplex PCR; the TCRdb copy retains only in-frame clones and omits some. The sample has some 320,000 clones; 87% are singletons. Study results and caveats: Diagnosis of cytomegalovirus status made by the classifier reportedly showed high specificity and sensitivity. There were a few CMV-associated chains whose specificity for CMV antigens was confirmed in vitro.

Trimming left V 0 bases short and J 2 bases short, with 5 bases between. Looked up from germline, CDR1 is SGHDT and CDR2 is YYEEEE. The CDR3 contains 13 residues. Sequencing was performed on PBMCs. The TCR sequence derives from a woman younger than 45 in good health and CMV-seropositive. This rearrangement joins TRBV5-6 to TRBJ1-2, with unresolved D. This CDR3 reads CASSLVDNYGYTF. The CDR3 region has the DNA TGTGCCAGCAGCTTGGTGGACAACTATGGCTACACCTTC.